This TCR beta chain was documented in a study of T cell responses to AZD1222 COVID-19 vaccine. Study-wide context: The study pooled second doses at about 4 or about 12 weeks.

Comment on this clone: Antigen unknown.

Findings and limits, study-wide: Nearly half of spike-specific TCRs reportedly target unmutated variant regions. There were mostly white British donors and more females than males, and clonal diversity was possibly underestimated.

Sequencing used immunoSEQ multiplex PCR; TCRdb keeps in-frame clones, though not all of them. Here the sample spans about 180,000 clones, roughly 88% being singletons. Sequenced material: peripheral blood, taken on day 0 of AZD1222 vaccination. This TCR was sampled from an adult in good health.

The CDR3 protein is CASTQGGSSYEQYF. CDR3 coding DNA: TGTGCCAGTACCCAAGGGGGTAGCTCCTACGAGCAGTACTTC. The gene calls are TRBV28 and TRBJ2-7; perhaps TRBD1 as D (6 bases). With 9 bases removed from V and 0 bases from J, the gap between germline ends came to 15 bases. There are 14 residues in the CDR3. CDR1 is MDHEN, CDR2 SYDVKM, per germline.